This T cell receptor beta chain was recorded in a study of blood T cell repertoires in COVID-19. The V gene lost 1 base and the J gene lost 3 bases, with 8 bases spanning the gap. The CDR3 sequence is 13 residues long. Germline CDR1 SGHRS, CDR2 YFSETQ. Sequenced by immunoSEQ multiplex PCR; TCRdb stores in-frame clones only, minus some. In the table there are nearly 90,000 clones, about 91% of which are singletons. Material for sequencing was peripheral blood. This sequence was found in a man in his 60s with acute or convalescent COVID-19. The V call is TRBV5-1, the J call TRBJ2-7, with D maybe TRBD2 (5 bases). This chain's CDR3 is CASSLSGFYEQYF. CDR3 DNA: TGCGCCAGCAGCTTGTCGGGGTTCTACGAGCAGTACTTC.